What follows are 15 T cell receptor beta chains derived from one specimen sequenced in a study of blood T cell repertoires in COVID-19. Clones were read by immunoSEQ multiplex PCR, and TCRdb kept only the in-frame ones, dropping some. In the table there are 400,000 or so clones, 88% of which are singletons. Sequenced material: PBMCs or T cells enriched from blood (not recorded which). Receptors originate from a woman in her thirties or forties with acute COVID-19.

V and J are TRBV5-4 and TRBJ1-2, with 10 positions matching TRBD1. Germline V CDR1 and CDR2: SGHNT, YYREEE (reference sequence). The CDR3 is 15 residues long. The V and J ends lost 4 bases and 2 bases, in that order; junction bases with no gene match: 5. The CDR3 sequence is CASSHRTGGNYGYTF. CDR3 coding DNA: TGTGCCAGCAGCCATCGGACAGGGGGGAACTATGGCTACACCTTC.

The J gene is TRBJ1-3, the V gene TRBV18, with D possibly matching TRBD1 (6 bases). CDR3 length equals 14 residues. V lost 4 bases and J lost 0, with 7 bases in between. CDR1 and CDR2 from the germline V gene are KGHSH and LQKENI. CDR3 sequence: CASSLQGSGNTIYF. Written as DNA, the CDR3 is TGTGCCAGCTCACTACAGGGCTCTGGAAACACCATATATTTT.

This sequence joins TRBV12-3 or TRBV12-4 and TRBJ2-2, with D unresolved. V gave up 7 bases and J gave up 7 bases, with 10 bases separating them. There are 12 residues in the CDR3. This CDR3 reads CASTPQRGELFF. In DNA form, the CDR3 reads TGTGCCAGCACCCCTCAGCGCGGGGAGCTGTTTTTT.

The chain is built from TRBV5-1 and TRBJ2-7, with 9 bases matching TRBD1. Germline V gene lookup returns CDR1 SGHRS and CDR2 YFSETQ. The V segment lost 5 bases and the J segment 4 bases; nucleotides outside the gene matches: 10. This CDR3 region has 15 residues. The CDR3 DNA follows: TGCGCCAGCAGGGGGACAGGGCCCCAAGCATACGAGCAGTACTTC. Translated, it gives CASRGTGPQAYEQYF.

The chain joins TRBV7-2 to TRBJ2-7; the match to TRBD1 covers 7 bases. Germline V gene sequence: CDR1 SGHTA, CDR2 FQGNSA. V dropped 5 bases and J dropped 4; count of bases not matched to a gene: 14. The CDR3 covers 16 residues. The CDR3 DNA reads TGTGCCAGCAGCACACCGCAGGGGGTTTGGAATTACGAGCAGTACTTC. Residues: CASSTPQGVWNYEQYF.

The rearrangement links TRBV1 to TRBJ2-7; TRBD2, the table's D call, was not compared with the DNA. TRBV1 is reported as a pseudogene. The CDR3 loop spans 17 amino acids. CDR3 sequence (DNA): TGCACCAGCAGCCAACTCCCCGGGACTACGGAATCCTACGAGCAGTACTTC. Translation: CTSSQLPGTTESYEQYF.

The rearrangement uses TRBV11-3 and TRBJ2-1; tentatively, D is TRBD1 (5 bases). V was shortened by 6 bases and J by 7 bases, with 22 bases between the two germline ends. Germline V gene lookup returns CDR1 SGHNT and CDR2 YENEEA. CDR3 length equals 16 residues. This chain's CDR3 is CASSSTRTMGRNEQFF. CDR3 DNA sequence: TGTGCCAGCAGTTCAACCCGGACAATGGGCAGGAATGAGCAGTTCTTC. The full variable domain, rest sourced from reference TRBV11-3 and TRBJ2-1, is EAGVVQSPRYKIIEKKQPVAFWCNPISGHNTLYWYLQNLGQGPELLIRYENEEAVDDSQLPKDRFSAERLKGVDSTLKIQPAELGDSAVYLCASSSTRTMGRNEQFFGPGTRLTVL.

Here the CDR3 reads CASSAQGSSYEQYF. The CDR3 bases are TGTGCCAGCAGCGCACAGGGGAGCTCCTACGAGCAGTACTTC. The V call is TRBV9, the J call TRBJ2-7; TRBD1 matches 7 bases. The CDR3 length is 14 residues. J gave up 0 bases and V 3 bases, and 3 bases lay outside the gene matches. CDR1 and CDR2 from the germline V gene are SGDLS and YYNGEE. Based on the CDR3 plus reference TRBV9 and TRBJ2-7, the full variable domain is DSGVTQTPKHLITATGQRVTLRCSPRSGDLSVYWYQQSLDQGLQFLIQYYNGEERAKGNILERFSAQQFPDLHSELNLSSLELGDSALYFCASSAQGSSYEQYFGPGTRLTVT.

This chain connects TRBV5-1 to TRBJ1-2, with 8 positions matching TRBD1. Germline-derived CDR1 and CDR2 are SGHRS and YFSETQ. The CDR3 runs 13 residues. V shed 4 bases, J shed 6 bases, and the junction held 5 bases outside the gene matches. CDR3 loop: CASSVDRVNGYTF. The CDR3 DNA is TGCGCCAGCAGCGTGGACAGGGTGAATGGCTACACCTTC.

V gene TRBV24-1 combines with J gene TRBJ2-1; 7 bases match TRBD2. Germline V gives CDR1 KGHDR, CDR2 SFDVKD. The CDR3 runs to 16 residues. The V gene end was trimmed by 9 bases and the J gene end by 4 bases; junction bases not matched to a gene: 14. The CDR3 DNA is TGTGCCACCCGGGACGTGAGTGCTAGCGGATACAATGAGCAGTTCTTC. Translating it yields CATRDVSASGYNEQFF.

The chain combines TRBV18 with TRBJ1-1; the match to TRBD1 covers 7 bases. The CDR3 runs 12 residues. Unmatched junction bases numbered 3, after V lost 3 bases and J lost 8 bases. Germline CDR1 reads KGHSH; CDR2 reads LQKENI. The CDR3 sequence: CASSPTGFEAFF. In DNA, the CDR3 is TGTGCCAGCTCACCGACAGGGTTCGAAGCTTTCTTT.

This clone was counted between two and nine times. The V call is TRBV29-1, the J call TRBJ1-1; D not resolved. Germline-derived CDR1 and CDR2 are SQVTM and ANQGSEA. This CDR3 spans 12 amino acids. The V end lost 8 bases, the J end lost 1 base, and 11 bases lay between the germline ends. CDR3 protein: CSSRESNTEAFF. As DNA, the CDR3 is TGCAGCTCCCGAGAGTCGAACACTGAAGCTTTCTTT.

The chain links TRBV18 to TRBJ2-7; D remains unclear. The CDR3 totals 16 residues. The V end lost 2 bases, the J end lost 1 base, and 15 bases lay between the germline ends. CDR1 KGHSH and CDR2 LQKENI come from the germline V gene. CDR3 sequence (DNA): TGTGCCAGCTCACCAAACAGTCCAGTAACTTCCTACGAGCAGTACTTC. Translation gives CASSPNSPVTSYEQYF.

This chain joins TRBV2 and TRBJ2-1, with TRBD2 matching 8 bases. V shed 7 bases, J shed 4 bases, and the junction held 0 bases outside the gene matches. The CDR3 length is 12 residues. Germline CDR1 is SNHLY and CDR2 is FYNNEI. For the CDR3, the DNA is TGTGCCAGCACGGGGGGGTACAATGAGCAGTTCTTC. Translated, it gives CASTGGYNEQFF.

V and J are TRBV5-1 and TRBJ2-7; 9 bases fit TRBD1. The V and J ends lost 4 bases and 5 bases, in that order; junction bases with no gene match: 7. CDR1 SGHRS and CDR2 YFSETQ come from the germline V gene. The CDR3 runs to 14 residues. CDR3 coding DNA: TGCGCCAGCAGCCCGACAGGGGGTGATCACGAGCAGTACTTC. This encodes CASSPTGGDHEQYF.